This T cell receptor (beta chain) was obtained from a study of T cells in Graves' hyperthyroidism and ophthalmopathy (dated by TCRdb to the late 2010s). The study in broad terms: Peripheral blood was collected at initial diagnosis, before any treatment. TCR V-J signatures able to tell the groups apart were searched for in a discovery cohort of approximately 95 patients, of whom more than 40 had Graves' ophthalmopathy and roughly 59 had stable Graves' hyperthyroidism. Whether ophthalmopathy could be predicted prospectively was tested in an independent validation cohort made up of roughly 19 hyperthyroidism patients plus 17 patients who later progressed to ophthalmopathy. The roughly 100 discovery patients were randomly divided into training and test sets at a 7:3 ratio. In roughly six Graves' hyperthyroidism patients, the study also compared T-cell repertoires from thyroid tissue with T-cell repertoires from blood. Once sampling was done, hyperthyroidism patients were given methimazole at a starting dose of 30 mg daily, whereas ophthalmopathy patients were given high-dose intravenous methylprednisolone. According to the paper, TCR Vbeta CDR3 sequencing was carried out on 135 peripheral blood samples, which came from fewer than 50 ophthalmopathy, 75 or so hyperthyroidism and 17 progressor patients. Paper-wide results and their limitations: Ophthalmopathy was separated from stable hyperthyroidism by a 13 V-J signature model, with around 90% sensitivity and about 81% specificity obtained in cross-validation and 80%/75% obtained in testing. Sample size was not statistically predetermined, and investigators were not blinded to group allocation. Most expanded thyroid clonotypes (frequency above 0.001) were also found in blood, which suggests that blood repertoires may mirror thyroid immune responses. During validation, the model predicted progression to ophthalmopathy a median of about 5.9 months ahead of onset, with more than 60% sensitivity and 72% to 85% specificity.

There are a few counts of this clonotype. Its antigen target is currently unknown. No per-base quality is available; no much larger clone lies one base away. Moderately to severely active disease, a Clinical Activity Score of at least 3, a NOSPECS grade of at least 4, and a duration under 3 months were present in ophthalmopathy patients. Patients with uncontrolled infections, other autoimmune diseases, pregnancy or lactation were excluded. Diagnoses were established on the basis of clinical symptoms, serum thyroxine and TRAb, thyroid ultrasound, and orbital computed tomography. Ficoll-Paque density gradient centrifugation was used to isolate PBMCs from around 9.1 ml of fresh peripheral blood. Total RNA was extracted with Trizol reagent, and quality was checked on an Agilent 2100 Bioanalyzer. The TCR beta CDR3 regions were amplified from RNA transcripts. A first-round RT-PCR of the TCR CDR3 used the HTBI primer set with the Qiagen OneStep RT-PCR kit. Libraries were constructed in a second round of multiplex PCR, after which size selection and purification were performed. The libraries were sequenced on an Illumina HiSeq2000 using paired-end 100 bp reads. The original pipeline was this. Raw data were processed with SOAPnuke, discarding reads with adapters, uncalled bases, mean Phred below 15, or no exact constant-primer or identifier match. High-quality paired reads were merged using COPE v1.2.5, and each unique nucleotide sequence was defined as a clonotype. MiTCR v1.1 was used to align the clonotypes against IMGT TRBV, TRBD and TRBJ reference segments. The analysis was restricted to V-J combinations with a frequency above 0.0001, which together covered about 99% of the repertoires. The TCS score was defined as the ratio of F50 (clonal expansion) to E x V (chaos), calculated using BLOSUM62-based TCRdist between CDR3 peptides within each V-J. Welch's t-statistics and random forest reduced around 510 V-J features to roughly 13, which were used in a naive Bayes classifier (R e1071). TCRdb redid the processing of the public reads, applying fastp at Q25 and MiXCR, and retained in-frame beta chains. Under each unique CDR3 protein, matching rows form one entry showing the most common genes and DNA. TCRdb's processing, not the authors', yielded these V and J calls. For this sample the table gives hundreds of thousands of distinct CDR3 sequences, of which 20% to 25% were detected only once. The ten largest account for 50% to 75% of the sample.

The material sequenced was blood. This clonotype originated in a man aged 25-40 years with Graves' ophthalmopathy.

The nucleotides are TGCGCCAGCAGCTTGGTGTTCGGGGGACAGGGCCACTCTGGAAACACCATATATTTT. The translation is CASSLVFGGQGHSGNTIYF. The rearrangement combines TRBV5-1 with TRBJ1-3; TRBD1 agrees with 9 junctional bases. The germline V gene sets CDR1 to SGHRS and CDR2 to YFSETQ. V trim: 0 bases; J trim: 0 bases; unmatched bases: 10. The CDR3 numbers 19 residues from cysteine through phenylalanine. The sequence is cut down to CDR3 DNA, 57 bases in frame from base 1.